This TCR beta chain was captured in a study of blood T cell repertoires in COVID-19. As processed by the authors: Amplified reference gene primers provided the basis for estimating nucleated cell counts. Clones were read by immunoSEQ multiplex PCR, and TCRdb kept only the in-frame ones, dropping some. That table gives V, J and clone size, and the DNA gave D and trimming. Among 150,000 or so clones listed, approximately 88% were seen once. This CDR3 is 15 amino acids long. Trimming took 4 bases from V and 9 from J; bases not matched to a gene: 9. In germline, CDR1 is SGHVS, CDR2 FQNEAQ. Sequenced input: PBMCs or T cells enriched from blood (not recorded which). The receptor's source is a man aged 65 to 79 who had been exposed to COVID-19. The chain joins TRBV7-8 to TRBJ2-2; 9 bases line up with TRBD1. CDR3 region: CASSSGQGNGWELFF. The CDR3 DNA reads as TGTGCCAGCAGCTCCGGACAGGGGAATGGCTGGGAGCTGTTTTTT. The variable domain in full, completed from reference TRBV7-8 and TRBJ2-2, reads GAGVSQSPRYKVAKRGQDVALRCDPISGHVSLFWYQQALGQGPEFLTYFQNEAQLDKSGLPSDRFFAERPEGSVSTLKIQRTQQEDSAVYLCASSSGQGNGWELFFGEGSRLTVL.